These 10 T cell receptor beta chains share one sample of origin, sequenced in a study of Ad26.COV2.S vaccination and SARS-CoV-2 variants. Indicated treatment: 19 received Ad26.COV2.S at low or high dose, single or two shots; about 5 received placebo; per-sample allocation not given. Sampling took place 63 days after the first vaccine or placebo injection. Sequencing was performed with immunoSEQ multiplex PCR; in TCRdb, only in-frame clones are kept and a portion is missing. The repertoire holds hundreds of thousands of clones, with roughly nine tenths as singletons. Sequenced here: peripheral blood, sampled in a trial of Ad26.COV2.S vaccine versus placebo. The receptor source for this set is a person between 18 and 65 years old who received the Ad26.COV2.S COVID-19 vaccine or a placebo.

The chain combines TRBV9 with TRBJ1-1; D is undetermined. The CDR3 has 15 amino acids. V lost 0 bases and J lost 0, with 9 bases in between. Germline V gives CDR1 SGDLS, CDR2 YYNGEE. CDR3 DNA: TGTGCCAGCAGCGTAGCCCCCACAGTGAACACTGAAGCTTTCTTT. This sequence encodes CASSVAPTVNTEAFF.

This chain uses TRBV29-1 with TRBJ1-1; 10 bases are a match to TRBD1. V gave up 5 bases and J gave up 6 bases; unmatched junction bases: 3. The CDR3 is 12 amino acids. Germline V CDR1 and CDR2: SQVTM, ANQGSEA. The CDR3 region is CSVQTGGAEAFF. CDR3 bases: TGCAGCGTTCAGACAGGGGGCGCTGAAGCTTTCTTT.

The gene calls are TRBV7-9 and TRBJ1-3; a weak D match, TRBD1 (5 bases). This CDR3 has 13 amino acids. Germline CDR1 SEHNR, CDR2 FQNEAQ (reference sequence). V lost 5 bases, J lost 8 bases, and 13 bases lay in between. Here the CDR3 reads CASSTGTGDTIYF. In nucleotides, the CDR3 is TGTGCCAGCAGCACCGGAACAGGAGACACCATATATTTT.

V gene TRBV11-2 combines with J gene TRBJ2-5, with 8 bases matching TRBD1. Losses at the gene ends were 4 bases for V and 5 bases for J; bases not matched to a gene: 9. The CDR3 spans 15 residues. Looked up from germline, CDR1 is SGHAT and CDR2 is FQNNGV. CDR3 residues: CASSYGQGKPETQYF. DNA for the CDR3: TGTGCCAGCAGCTACGGACAGGGCAAGCCGGAGACCCAGTACTTC.

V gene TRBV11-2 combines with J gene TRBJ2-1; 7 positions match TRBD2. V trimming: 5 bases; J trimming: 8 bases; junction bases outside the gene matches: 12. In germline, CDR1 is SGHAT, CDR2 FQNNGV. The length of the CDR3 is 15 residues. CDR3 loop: CASSPPGLLLDEQFF. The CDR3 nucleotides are TGTGCCAGCAGCCCGCCGGGACTACTTTTGGATGAGCAGTTCTTC.

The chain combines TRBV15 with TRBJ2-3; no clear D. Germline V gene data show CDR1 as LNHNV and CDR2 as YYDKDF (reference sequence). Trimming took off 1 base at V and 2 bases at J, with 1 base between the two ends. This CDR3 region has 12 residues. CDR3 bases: TGTGCCACCAGCAGAGCCACAGATACGCAGTATTTT. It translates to CATSRATDTQYF.

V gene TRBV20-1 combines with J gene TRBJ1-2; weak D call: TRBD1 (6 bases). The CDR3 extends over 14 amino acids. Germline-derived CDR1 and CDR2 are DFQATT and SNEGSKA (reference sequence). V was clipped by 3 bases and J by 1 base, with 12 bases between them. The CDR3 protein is CSASKGDVNYGYTF. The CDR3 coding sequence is TGCAGTGCTAGTAAGGGGGATGTTAACTATGGCTACACCTTC.

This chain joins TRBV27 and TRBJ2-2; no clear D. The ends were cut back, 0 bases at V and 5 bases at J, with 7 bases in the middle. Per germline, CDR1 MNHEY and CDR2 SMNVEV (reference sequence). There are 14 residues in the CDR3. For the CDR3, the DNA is TGTGCCAGCAGTTTATCGTGGACGACCGGGGAGCTGTTTTTT. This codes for CASSLSWTTGELFF.

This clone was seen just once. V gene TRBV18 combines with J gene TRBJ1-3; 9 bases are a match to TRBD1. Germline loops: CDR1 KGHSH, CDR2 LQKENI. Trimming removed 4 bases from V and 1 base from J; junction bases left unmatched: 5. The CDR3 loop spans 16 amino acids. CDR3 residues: CASSLSGTGSGNTIYF. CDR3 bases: TGTGCCAGCTCACTTTCCGGGACAGGGTCTGGAAACACCATATATTTT.

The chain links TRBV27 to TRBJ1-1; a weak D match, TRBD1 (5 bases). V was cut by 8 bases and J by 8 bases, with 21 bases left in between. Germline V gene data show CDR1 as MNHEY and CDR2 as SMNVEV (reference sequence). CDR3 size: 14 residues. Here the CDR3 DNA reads TGTGCCAGCGGACCCCCCGGGACGAGGGGAGAAGCTTTCTTT. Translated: CASGPPGTRGEAFF.